This T cell receptor (beta chain) emerged from a study of T-cell reconstitution after alpha-beta-depleted transplantation in children. V shed 0 bases and J shed 1 base, with 9 bases lying between them. Germline V CDR1 and CDR2: MGHRA, YSYEKL. There are 15 residues in the CDR3. A TCRbeta library incorporating unique molecular identifiers was prepared. TCRdb re-derived calls from the PCR reads in MiXCR, one entry per CDR3 protein. This table has hundreds of thousands of distinct CDR3 sequences, 13% appearing once. The sequences come from PBMCs, collected from the stem cell graft. The chain combines TRBV4-1 with TRBJ2-5, with D unclear. This sequence originates from a human donor who donated a stem cell graft to a child with Fanconi anemia. The CDR3 region is CASSQDRIGQETQYF. DNA for the CDR3: TGCGCCAGCAGCCAAGACAGAATCGGCCAAGAGACCCAGTACTTC.